The 31 T cell receptor beta chains given below trace back to one sample, sequenced in a study of cytomegalovirus exposure and HLA in healthy donors. The PCR had 60 Vbeta and 13 Jbeta primers. The table came from immunoSEQ multiplex PCR; TCRdb's copy has only in-frame clones and leaves some out. The sample lists under 150,000 clones; about two thirds were seen once. The sequencing sample was made of PBMCs. The receptors stem from a man between 35 and 55 years old in good health and CMV-seronegative.

The rearrangement joins TRBV4-1 to TRBJ1-6; 8 bases match TRBD1. CDR1 is MGHRA, CDR2 YSYEKL, per germline. The trim removed 0 bases at V and 9 bases at J, leaving 4 bases unmatched. This CDR3 is built from 15 residues. The CDR3 DNA is TGCGCCAGCAGCCAAGATCCAGGGGGCAGTTCACCCCTCCACTTT. Its protein is CASSQDPGGSSPLHF.

This clone has only a few counts. This chain uses TRBV25-1 with TRBJ1-2, with D unresolved. With 9 bases removed from V and 8 bases from J, the gap between germline ends came to 16 bases. Germline lookup yields CDR1 MGHDK and CDR2 SYGVNS. The CDR3 loop spans 12 amino acids. The CDR3 nucleotides are TGTGCCAGGGAGGTCGAGTTTCGGGGCTACACCTTC. It translates to CAREVEFRGYTF.

V usage is TRBV2 and J usage is TRBJ1-3; D is perhaps TRBD1 (6 bases). Germline CDR1 reads SNHLY; CDR2 reads FYNNEI. This CDR3 has 15 residues. V shed 4 bases and J shed 7 bases, with 17 bases lying between them. CDR3 DNA: TGTGCCAGCAGTGTACGAGGACAGTCCGAGAACACCATATATTTT. Translation: CASSVRGQSENTIYF.

The chain carries TRBV7-9 and TRBJ1-5; tentatively, D is TRBD1 (5 bases). Germline-derived CDR1 and CDR2 are SEHNR and FQNEAQ (reference sequence). The CDR3 is 14 residues long. V was trimmed by 5 bases and J by 7 bases, leaving 15 bases between them. The CDR3 DNA sequence: TGTGCCAGCAGCCTACCCGACCGGGGGCAGCCCCAGCATTTT. Translating it yields CASSLPDRGQPQHF. Filled out from reference TRBV7-9 and TRBJ1-5, the complete variable domain reads DTGVSQNPRHKITKRGQNVTFRCDPISEHNRLYWYRQTLGQGPEFLTYFQNEAQLEKSRLLSDRFSAERPKGSFSTLEIQRTEQGDSAMYLCASSLPDRGQPQHFGDGTRLSIL.

The gene calls are TRBV27 and TRBJ2-7; possibly TRBD2 for D (6 bases). The CDR3 is 13 amino acids. The V gene lost 1 base and the J gene lost 8 bases, with 12 bases spanning the gap. CDR1 is MNHEY, CDR2 SMNVEV, per germline (reference sequence). CDR3 in amino acids: CASSLLASAQQYF. CDR3 sequence (DNA): TGTGCCAGCAGTTTATTGGCTAGCGCCCAGCAGTACTTC.

The genes are TRBV27 and TRBJ1-4; tentatively, D is TRBD1 (6 bases). Per germline, CDR1 MNHEY and CDR2 SMNVEV (reference sequence). The CDR3 contains 15 residues. V lost 5 bases, J lost 4 bases, and 14 bases lay in between. CDR3: CASSPPDRRNEKLFF. CDR3 bases: TGTGCCAGCAGTCCGCCGGACAGACGTAATGAAAAACTGTTTTTT.

Concerning this clone itself: The junction and the germline gene differ at one end; a read error may be behind it. The chain links TRBV6-5 to TRBJ1-2; TRBD1 matches at 12 bases. The CDR3 totals 14 residues. Germline-derived CDR1 and CDR2 are MNHEY and SVGAGI. CDR3 residues: CASNRGTGGYGYPF. CDR3 nucleotides: TGTGCCAGCAACCGAGGGACAGGGGGCTATGGCTACCCCTTC.

The genes are TRBV5-6 and TRBJ2-5, with TRBD2 matching 7 bases. V was pared by 3 bases and J by 4 bases, with 6 bases of the junction left unmatched. Germline CDR1 reads SGHDT; CDR2 reads YYEEEE. This CDR3 spans 14 amino acids. The CDR3 loop reads CASSSTGGRETQYF. The CDR3 nucleotides read TGTGCCAGCAGCTCCACGGGAGGCAGAGAGACCCAGTACTTC.

This chain joins TRBV9 and TRBJ2-7, with 9 bases fitting TRBD1. CDR3 length equals 16 residues. V gave up 0 bases and J gave up 0 bases; unmatched junction bases: 4. The germline CDR1 and CDR2 sequences are SGDLS and YYNGEE. In DNA form, the CDR3 reads TGTGCCAGCAGCGTAGCGGGGACAGGGAGCTCCTACGAGCAGTACTTC. Translation: CASSVAGTGSSYEQYF.

The chain recombines TRBV28 with TRBJ2-7; D is perhaps TRBD1 (6 bases). Germline V lookup: CDR1 MDHEN, CDR2 SYDVKM. Deletions cut 9 bases from V and 2 bases from J, with 14 bases between. The CDR3 extends over 13 amino acids. CDR3 protein: CASSGAGTYEQYF. DNA for the CDR3: TGTGCCAGTTCAGGGGCAGGAACCTACGAGCAGTACTTC.

The J gene is TRBJ1-5, the V gene TRBV6-5, with a possible D match to TRBD1 (6 bases). In germline, CDR1 is MNHEY, CDR2 SVGAGI. CDR3 length: 13 amino acids. V was shortened by 10 bases and J by 6 bases, with 16 bases between the two germline ends. This chain's CDR3 is CATSRGTSQPQHF. CDR3 coding DNA: TGTGCCACCTCCAGGGGAACCTCTCAGCCCCAGCATTTT.

This clone was seen only once. The gene calls are TRBV27 and TRBJ1-5, with a possible D match to TRBD1 (6 bases). Trimming cost V 6 bases and J 4 bases, with 10 bases left between them. Germline CDR1 and CDR2: MNHEY and SMNVEV (reference sequence). This CDR3 has 13 amino acids. CDR3 sequence (DNA): TGTGCCAGCAGCGTAGACAGGAATCAGCCCCAGCATTTT. Translation gives CASSVDRNQPQHF.

The CDR3 loop reads CASSLDTYGRELFF. As DNA, the CDR3 is TGTGCCAGCAGCTTGGATACCTACGGGAGGGAGCTGTTTTTT. This sequence joins TRBV5-4 and TRBJ2-2, with D perhaps matching TRBD2 (5 bases). The CDR3 is 14 amino acids. CDR1 and CDR2 from the germline V gene are SGHNT and YYREEE (reference sequence). V was cut by 0 bases and J by 9 bases, with 12 bases left in between.

The V call is TRBV7-9, the J call TRBJ1-2; 7 positions match TRBD1. Trimming removed 0 bases from V and 4 bases from J; junction bases left unmatched: 8. The germline gives CDR1 SEHNR, CDR2 FQNEAQ (reference sequence). There are 16 residues in the CDR3. CDR3 residues: CASSLARDSPAYGYTF. CDR3 DNA: TGTGCCAGCAGCTTAGCGAGGGACAGCCCAGCCTATGGCTACACCTTC.

The chain uses TRBV19 and TRBJ2-5; 7 positions match TRBD2. Germline loops: CDR1 LNHDA, CDR2 SQIVND (reference sequence). The CDR3 consists of 15 residues. J gave up 1 base and V 1 base, and 3 bases lay outside the gene matches. CDR3 region: CASSIGGGSQETQYF. CDR3 nucleotide sequence: TGTGCCAGTAGTATAGGGGGAGGGTCCCAAGAGACCCAGTACTTC.

The CDR3 here is CASTEDRGLLSGNTIYF. Written as DNA, the CDR3 is TGTGCCAGCACCGAGGACAGGGGGCTTCTCTCTGGAAACACCATATATTTT. This chain connects TRBV7-8 to TRBJ1-3; 11 nucleotides agree with TRBD1. Germline-derived CDR1 and CDR2 are SGHVS and FQNEAQ. CDR3 length: 17 residues. Losses at the gene ends were 7 bases for V and 0 bases for J; bases not matched to a gene: 8.

The chain employs TRBV30 and TRBJ1-1; D might be TRBD1 (5 bases). The germline CDR1 and CDR2 sequences are GTSNPN and SVGIG (reference sequence). The CDR3 loop spans 14 amino acids. Trimming left V 3 bases short and J 0 bases short, with 11 bases between. CDR3 DNA sequence: TGTGCCTGGAGCGGGGGGAGGCTGAACACTGAAGCTTTCTTT. Translated, it gives CAWSGGRLNTEAFF.

The chain is built from TRBV4-3 and TRBJ2-1; 7 bases fit TRBD2. Looked up from germline, CDR1 is LGHNA and CDR2 is YSLEER. The CDR3 covers 19 residues. The junction had 16 bases not matched to a gene; V was cut back by 2 bases and J by 3 bases. The CDR3 protein is CASSQSYLMHAGDYNEQFF. CDR3 nucleotides: TGCGCCAGCAGCCAATCCTACTTGATGCACGCGGGAGACTACAATGAGCAGTTCTTC.

V is TRBV10-1 and J is TRBJ2-1; 11 bases fit TRBD2. This CDR3 contains 17 residues. Germline CDR1 and CDR2: WNHNN and SYGVQD (reference sequence). V dropped 0 bases and J dropped 5; count of bases not matched to a gene: 6. The CDR3 loop reads CASSESRGTSGNNEQFF. The CDR3 DNA sequence: TGCGCCAGCAGTGAGTCCAGGGGGACTAGCGGAAACAATGAGCAGTTCTTC.

The chain is built from TRBV11-3 and TRBJ2-7; 13 bases agree with TRBD2. The trim removed 4 bases at V and 5 bases at J, leaving 2 bases unmatched. Germline V lookup: CDR1 SGHNT, CDR2 YENEEA. This CDR3 is built from 14 residues. This CDR3 reads CASSSGTSGDEQYF. Here the CDR3 DNA reads TGTGCCAGCAGCTCCGGGACTAGCGGGGACGAGCAGTACTTC.

The V call is TRBV9, the J call TRBJ1-4; D gene unclear. The V gene lost 3 bases and the J gene lost 8 bases, with 20 bases spanning the gap. The CDR3 sequence is 16 residues long. Germline CDR1 is SGDLS and CDR2 is YYNGEE. The CDR3 loop reads CASSENEGVFGEKLFF. In DNA, the CDR3 is TGTGCCAGCAGCGAAAACGAGGGAGTGTTTGGAGAAAAACTGTTTTTT.

This clone has just a few counts. The CDR3 here is CASRRDLNQPQHF. CDR3 DNA: TGTGCCAGCAGACGGGACTTAAATCAGCCCCAGCATTTT. J is TRBJ1-5 and V is TRBV2; maybe TRBD1 (5 bases). The CDR3 runs 13 residues. The V end lost 6 bases, the J end lost 4 bases, and 10 bases lay between the germline ends. Looked up from germline, CDR1 is SNHLY and CDR2 is FYNNEI.

V gene TRBV5-1 combines with J gene TRBJ2-7; D may be TRBD1 (5 bases). The CDR3 is made up of 14 amino acids. V lost 0 bases, J lost 1 base, and 8 bases lay in between. CDR1 and CDR2 (germline): SGHRS, YFSETQ. DNA of the CDR3: TGCGCCAGCAGCTTGGAAGGGGCGTCCTACGAGCAGTACTTC. Translated, it gives CASSLEGASYEQYF.

V and J are TRBV7-2 and TRBJ2-7; 12 bases match TRBD2. CDR1 and CDR2 from the germline V gene are SGHTA and FQGNSA. The CDR3 is made up of 18 amino acids. V trimming: 1 base; J trimming: 2 bases; junction bases outside the gene matches: 9. In nucleotides, the CDR3 is TGTGCCAGCAGCTTAGGGGCTAGCGGGAGGGCCATTCCCTACGAGCAGTACTTC. Its protein product is CASSLGASGRAIPYEQYF. Filled out from reference TRBV7-2 and TRBJ2-7, the complete variable domain reads GAGVSQSPSNKVTEKGKDVELRCDPISGHTALYWYRQSLGQGLEFLIYFQGNSAPDKSGLPSDRFSAERTGGSVSTLTIQRTQQEDSAVYLCASSLGASGRAIPYEQYFGPGTRLTVT.

V gene TRBV6-1 combines with J gene TRBJ1-4; D possibly corresponds to TRBD1 (6 bases). Deletions cut 3 bases from V and 3 bases from J, with 23 bases between. Germline-derived CDR1 and CDR2 are MNHNS and SASEGT. The CDR3 extends over 19 amino acids. The CDR3 sequence: CASSDGGGRVLSSNEKLFF. CDR3 DNA: TGTGCCAGCAGTGATGGGGGCGGGAGGGTCCTGTCGTCTAATGAAAAACTGTTTTTT.

The gene calls are TRBV19 and TRBJ1-2, with D possibly matching TRBD1 (5 bases). This CDR3 spans 15 amino acids. Germline V gene lookup returns CDR1 LNHDA and CDR2 SQIVND (reference sequence). V was cut by 3 bases and J by 3 bases, with 14 bases left in between. The DNA of the CDR3 is TGTGCCAGTAGTATGAGTCAGGGTTCCGACTATGGCTACACCTTC. Its translation is CASSMSQGSDYGYTF.

The CDR3 DNA sequence: TGTGCCAGTGGGGGCAGTCTGAACACTGAAGCTTTCTTT. Translated, it gives CASGGSLNTEAFF. The chain employs TRBV19 and TRBJ1-1; D is possibly TRBD1 (6 bases). CDR1 and CDR2 (germline): LNHDA, SQIVND (reference sequence). The CDR3 contains 13 residues. V was cut by 8 bases and J by 0 bases, with 10 bases left in between.

The rearrangement joins TRBV5-4 to TRBJ1-4; D not resolved. This CDR3 region has 12 residues. The V end was cut by 0 bases, the J end by 8 bases, with 5 bases between. The germline V gene has CDR1 SGHNT and CDR2 YYREEE (reference sequence). CDR3 sequence reads: CASSLDGEKLFF. In DNA, the CDR3 is TGTGCCAGCAGCTTGGATGGCGAAAAACTGTTTTTT. Full variable domain (missing parts from reference TRBV5-4 and TRBJ1-4): ETGVTQSPTHLIKTRGQQVTLRCSSQSGHNTVSWYQQALGQGPQFIFQYYREEENGRGNFPPRFSGLQFPNYSSELNVNALELDDSALYLCASSLDGEKLFFGSGTQLSVL.

The chain couples TRBV15 to TRBJ2-1; 9 bases match TRBD1. Trimming took 4 bases from V and 7 from J; bases not matched to a gene: 8. The CDR3 spans 15 residues. The germline CDR1 and CDR2 sequences are LNHNV and YYDKDF (reference sequence). CDR3 DNA sequence: TGTGCCACCAGCAATCGGACAGGGGTGTGGAATGAGCAGTTCTTC. It yields the protein CATSNRTGVWNEQFF.

The chain has TRBV5-4 and TRBJ2-5, with D possibly being TRBD2 (7 bases). Per the germline V gene, CDR1 is SGHNT and CDR2 is YYREEE (reference sequence). The V and J ends lost 1 base and 3 bases respectively, with 13 bases between them. This CDR3 comprises 15 residues. The CDR3 protein is CASSLYAGAEETQYF. The CDR3 bases are TGTGCCAGCAGCTTGTATGCGGGGGCGGAAGAGACCCAGTACTTC.

The chain links TRBV19 to TRBJ1-1; 8 bases match TRBD1. The germline CDR1 and CDR2 sequences are LNHDA and SQIVND (reference sequence). V gave up 4 bases and J gave up 6 bases; unmatched junction bases: 7. The CDR3 has 14 residues. The CDR3 DNA follows: TGTGCCAGTAGTAGGGCAGGGGGCAGCCCTGAAGCTTTCTTT. This gives the protein CASSRAGGSPEAFF.